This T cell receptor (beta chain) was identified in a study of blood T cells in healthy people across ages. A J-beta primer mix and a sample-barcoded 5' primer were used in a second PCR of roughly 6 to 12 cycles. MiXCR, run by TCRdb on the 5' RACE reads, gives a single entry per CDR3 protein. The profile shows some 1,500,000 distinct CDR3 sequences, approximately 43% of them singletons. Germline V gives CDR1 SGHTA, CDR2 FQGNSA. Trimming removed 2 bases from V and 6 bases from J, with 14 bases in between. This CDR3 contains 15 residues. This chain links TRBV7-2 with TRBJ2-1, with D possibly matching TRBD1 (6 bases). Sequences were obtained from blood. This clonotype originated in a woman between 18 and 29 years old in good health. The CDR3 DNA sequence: TGTGCCAGCAGCTTAAACAGGGCTACTGGCAATGAGCAGTTCTTC. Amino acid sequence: CASSLNRATGNEQFF.